Shown below are 3 T cell receptor beta chains from a single sample sequenced in a study of neurological immune-mediated disorders. TCRdb used MiXCR to reprocess the 5' RACE reads, holding one entry per CDR3 protein. The sample yields about 57,000 distinct CDR3 sequences, approximately 12% seen once. Time point: longitudinal time-point 1 (baseline). Sequencing was carried out using PBMCs. All receptors come from a male donor with HTLV-1-associated myelopathy (HAM/TSP).

This clonotype was recorded at least ten times. The rearrangement uses TRBV12-3 or TRBV12-4 and TRBJ2-7; D unresolved. The CDR3 spans 12 residues. V was pared by 5 bases and J by 3 bases, with 8 bases between. CDR3 in DNA: TGTGCCAGCAGTAATGGGGTCTACGAGCAGTACTTC. Protein sequence: CASSNGVYEQYF.

Only a few counts were recorded for this clonotype. The rearrangement joins TRBV6-5 to TRBJ1-1; maybe TRBD1 (6 bases). The germline CDR1 and CDR2 sequences are MNHEY and SVGAGI. CDR3 length equals 15 residues. Trimming pared 7 bases from V and 0 bases from J, leaving 15 bases between. CDR3: CASKPRTEMNTEAFF. In nucleotides, the CDR3 is TGTGCCAGCAAACCCCGGACAGAAATGAACACTGAAGCTTTCTTT.

In this sample, this clonotype turned up many times. The chain has TRBV20-1 and TRBJ2-1; 13 bases align to TRBD2. Looked up from germline, CDR1 is DFQATT and CDR2 is SNEGSKA (reference sequence). After removal of 8 bases from V and 8 bases from J, the junction contained 6 bases not matched to a gene. CDR3 length: 13 residues. The CDR3 DNA is TGCAGTTCACTAGCGGGGGGGCCCTATGAGCAGTTCTTC. Translation gives CSSLAGGPYEQFF.